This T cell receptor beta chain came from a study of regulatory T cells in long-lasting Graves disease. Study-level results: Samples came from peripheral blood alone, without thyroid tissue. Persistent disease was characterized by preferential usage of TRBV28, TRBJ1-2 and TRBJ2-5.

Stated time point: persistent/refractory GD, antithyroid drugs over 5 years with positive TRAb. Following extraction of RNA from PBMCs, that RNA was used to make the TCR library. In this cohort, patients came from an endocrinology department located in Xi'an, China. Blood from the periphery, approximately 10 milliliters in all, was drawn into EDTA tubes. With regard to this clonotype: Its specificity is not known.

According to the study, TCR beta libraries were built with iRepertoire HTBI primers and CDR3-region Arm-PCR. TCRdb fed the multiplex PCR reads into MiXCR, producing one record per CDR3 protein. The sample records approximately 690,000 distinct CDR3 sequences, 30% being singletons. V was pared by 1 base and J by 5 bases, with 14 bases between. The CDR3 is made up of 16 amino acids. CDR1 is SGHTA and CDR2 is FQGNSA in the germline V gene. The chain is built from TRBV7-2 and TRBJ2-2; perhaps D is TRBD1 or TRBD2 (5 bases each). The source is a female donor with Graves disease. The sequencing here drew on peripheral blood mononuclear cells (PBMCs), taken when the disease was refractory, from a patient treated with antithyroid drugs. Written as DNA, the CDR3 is TGTGCCAGCAGCTTAGTTCGCTGGGGACGGACCGGGGAGCTGTTTTTT. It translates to CASSLVRWGRTGELFF.